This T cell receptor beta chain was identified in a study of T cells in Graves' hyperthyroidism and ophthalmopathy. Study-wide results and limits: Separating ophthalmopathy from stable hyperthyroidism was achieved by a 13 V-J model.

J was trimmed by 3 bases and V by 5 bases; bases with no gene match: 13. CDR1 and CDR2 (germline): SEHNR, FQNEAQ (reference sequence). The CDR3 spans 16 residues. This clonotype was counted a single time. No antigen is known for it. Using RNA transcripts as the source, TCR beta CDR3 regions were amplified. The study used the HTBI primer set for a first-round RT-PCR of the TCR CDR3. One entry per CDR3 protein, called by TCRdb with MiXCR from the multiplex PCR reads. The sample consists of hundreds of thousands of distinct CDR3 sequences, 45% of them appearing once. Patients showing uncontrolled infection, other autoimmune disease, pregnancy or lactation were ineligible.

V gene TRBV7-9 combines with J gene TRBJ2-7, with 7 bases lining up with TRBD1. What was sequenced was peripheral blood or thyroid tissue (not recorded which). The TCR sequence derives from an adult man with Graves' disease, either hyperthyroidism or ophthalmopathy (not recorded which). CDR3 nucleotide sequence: TGTGCCAGCAGCGATGACGACAGGGATCGCGGCTACGAGCAGTACTTC. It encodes CASSDDDRDRGYEQYF.